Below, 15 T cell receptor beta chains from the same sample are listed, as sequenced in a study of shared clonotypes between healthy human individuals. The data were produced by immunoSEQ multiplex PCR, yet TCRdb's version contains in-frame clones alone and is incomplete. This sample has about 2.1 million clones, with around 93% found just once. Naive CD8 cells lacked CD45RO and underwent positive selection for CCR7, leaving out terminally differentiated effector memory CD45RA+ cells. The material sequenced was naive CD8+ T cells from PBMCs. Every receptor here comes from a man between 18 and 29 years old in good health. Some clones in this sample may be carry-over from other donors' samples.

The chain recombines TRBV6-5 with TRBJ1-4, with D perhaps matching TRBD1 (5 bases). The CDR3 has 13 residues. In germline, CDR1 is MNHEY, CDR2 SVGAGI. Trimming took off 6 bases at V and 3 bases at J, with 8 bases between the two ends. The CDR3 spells CASRAGPNEKLFF. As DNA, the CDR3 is TGTGCCAGCAGGGCGGGGCCTAATGAAAAACTGTTTTTT.

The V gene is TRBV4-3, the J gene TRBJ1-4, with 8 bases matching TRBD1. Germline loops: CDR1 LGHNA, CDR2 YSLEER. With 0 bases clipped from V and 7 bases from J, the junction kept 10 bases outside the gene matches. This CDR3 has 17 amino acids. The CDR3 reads CASSQDRWGQVAEKLFF. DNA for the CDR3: TGCGCCAGCAGCCAAGATCGGTGGGGACAGGTTGCTGAAAAACTGTTTTTT.

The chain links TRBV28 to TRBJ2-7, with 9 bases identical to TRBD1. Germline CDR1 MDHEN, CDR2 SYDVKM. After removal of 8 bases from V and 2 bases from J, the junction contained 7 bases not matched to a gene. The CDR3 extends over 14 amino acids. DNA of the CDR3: TGTGCCAGCTTAGAGACAGGGGGAACCTACGAGCAGTACTTC. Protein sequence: CASLETGGTYEQYF. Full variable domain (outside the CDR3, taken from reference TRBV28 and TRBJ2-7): DVKVTQSSRYLVKRTGEKVFLECVQDMDHENMFWYRQDPGLGLRLIYFSYDVKMKEKGDIPEGYSVSREKKERFSLILESASTNQTSMYLCASLETGGTYEQYFGPGTRLTVT.

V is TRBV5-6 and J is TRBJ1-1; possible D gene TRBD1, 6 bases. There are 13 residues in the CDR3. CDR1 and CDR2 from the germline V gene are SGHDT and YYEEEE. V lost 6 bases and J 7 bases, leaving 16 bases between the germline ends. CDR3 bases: TGTGCCAGCACCACCTGGGGGCAGGTTGAAGCTTTCTTT. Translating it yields CASTTWGQVEAFF.

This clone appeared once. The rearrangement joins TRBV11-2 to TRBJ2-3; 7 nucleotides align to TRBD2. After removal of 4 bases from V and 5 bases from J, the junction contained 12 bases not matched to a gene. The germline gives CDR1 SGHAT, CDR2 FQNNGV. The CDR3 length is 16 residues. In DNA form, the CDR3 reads TGTGCCAGCAGCTCTTACGCGGGAGATTCAGGAGATACGCAGTATTTT. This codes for CASSSYAGDSGDTQYF.

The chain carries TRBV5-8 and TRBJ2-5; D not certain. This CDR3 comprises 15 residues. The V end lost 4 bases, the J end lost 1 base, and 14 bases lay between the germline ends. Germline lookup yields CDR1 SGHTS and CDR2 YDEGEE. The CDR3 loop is CASSRMGWAQETQYF. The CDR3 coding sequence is TGTGCCAGCAGCCGGATGGGGTGGGCCCAAGAGACCCAGTACTTC. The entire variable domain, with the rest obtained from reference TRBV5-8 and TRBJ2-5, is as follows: EAGVTQSPTHLIKTRGQQATLRCSPISGHTSVYWYQQALGLGLQFLLWYDEGEERNRGNFPPRFSGRQFPNYSSELNVNALELEDSALYLCASSRMGWAQETQYFGPGTRLLVL.

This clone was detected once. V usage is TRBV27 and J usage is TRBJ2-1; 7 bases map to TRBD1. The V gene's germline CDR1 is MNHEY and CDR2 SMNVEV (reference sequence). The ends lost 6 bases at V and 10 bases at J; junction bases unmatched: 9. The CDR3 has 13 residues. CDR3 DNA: TGTGCCAGCAGCCCTAGACAGGGATGGGAGCAGTTCTTC. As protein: CASSPRQGWEQFF.

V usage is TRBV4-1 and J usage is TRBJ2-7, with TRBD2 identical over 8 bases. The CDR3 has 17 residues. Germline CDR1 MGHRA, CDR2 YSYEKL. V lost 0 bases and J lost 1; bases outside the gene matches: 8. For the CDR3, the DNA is TGCGCCAGCAGCCAAGATCAGTGGACTAGCAGTTCCTACGAGCAGTACTTC. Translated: CASSQDQWTSSSYEQYF.

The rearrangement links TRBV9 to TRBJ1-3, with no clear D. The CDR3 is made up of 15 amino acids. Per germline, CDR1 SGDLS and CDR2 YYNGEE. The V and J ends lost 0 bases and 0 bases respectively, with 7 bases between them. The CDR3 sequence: CASSVGRISGNTIYF. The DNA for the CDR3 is TGTGCCAGCAGCGTAGGCCGCATCTCTGGAAACACCATATATTTT. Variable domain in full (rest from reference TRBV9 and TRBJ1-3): DSGVTQTPKHLITATGQRVTLRCSPRSGDLSVYWYQQSLDQGLQFLIQYYNGEERAKGNILERFSAQQFPDLHSELNLSSLELGDSALYFCASSVGRISGNTIYFGEGSWLTVV.

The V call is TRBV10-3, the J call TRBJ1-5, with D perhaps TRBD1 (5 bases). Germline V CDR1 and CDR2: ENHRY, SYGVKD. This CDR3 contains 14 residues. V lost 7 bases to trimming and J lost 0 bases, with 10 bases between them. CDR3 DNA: TGTGCCATCACCCCGGGGGGTAGCAATCAGCCCCAGCATTTT. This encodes CAITPGGSNQPQHF.

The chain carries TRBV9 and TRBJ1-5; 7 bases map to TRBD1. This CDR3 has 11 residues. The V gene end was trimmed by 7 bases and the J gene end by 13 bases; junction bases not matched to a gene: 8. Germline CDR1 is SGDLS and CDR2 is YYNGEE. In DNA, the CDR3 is TGTGCCAGCCCCAGGGGGGGGGCTCAGCATTTT. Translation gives CASPRGGAQHF. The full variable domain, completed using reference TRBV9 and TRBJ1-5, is DSGVTQTPKHLITATGQRVTLRCSPRSGDLSVYWYQQSLDQGLQFLIQYYNGEERAKGNILERFSAQQFPDLHSELNLSSLELGDSALYFCASPRGGAQHFGDGTRLSIL.

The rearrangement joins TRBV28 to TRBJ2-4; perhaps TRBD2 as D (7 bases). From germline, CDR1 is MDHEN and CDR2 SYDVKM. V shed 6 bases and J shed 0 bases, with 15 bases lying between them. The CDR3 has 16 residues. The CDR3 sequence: CASRRGGLGAKNIQYF. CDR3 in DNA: TGTGCCAGCAGAAGGGGGGGCTTGGGAGCCAAAAACATTCAGTACTTC.

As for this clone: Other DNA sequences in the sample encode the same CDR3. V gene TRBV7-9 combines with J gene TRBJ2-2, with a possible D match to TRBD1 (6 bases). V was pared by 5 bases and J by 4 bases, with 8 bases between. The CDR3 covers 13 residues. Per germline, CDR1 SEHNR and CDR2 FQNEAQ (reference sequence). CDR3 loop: CASSLRGTGELFF. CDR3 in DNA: TGTGCCAGCAGCCTCAGGGGCACCGGGGAGCTGTTTTTT.

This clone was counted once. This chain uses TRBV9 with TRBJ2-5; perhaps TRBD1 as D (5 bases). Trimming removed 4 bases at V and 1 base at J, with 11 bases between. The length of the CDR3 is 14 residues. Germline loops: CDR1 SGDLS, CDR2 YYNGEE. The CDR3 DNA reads TGTGCCAGCAGCACTATTGACAGCCAAGAGACCCAGTACTTC. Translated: CASSTIDSQETQYF.

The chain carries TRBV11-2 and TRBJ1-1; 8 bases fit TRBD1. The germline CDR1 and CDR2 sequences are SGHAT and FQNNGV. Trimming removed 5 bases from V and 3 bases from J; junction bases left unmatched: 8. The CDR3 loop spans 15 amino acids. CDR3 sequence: CASSPNRGRYTEAFF. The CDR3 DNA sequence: TGTGCCAGCAGCCCGAACAGGGGGAGGTACACTGAAGCTTTCTTT.